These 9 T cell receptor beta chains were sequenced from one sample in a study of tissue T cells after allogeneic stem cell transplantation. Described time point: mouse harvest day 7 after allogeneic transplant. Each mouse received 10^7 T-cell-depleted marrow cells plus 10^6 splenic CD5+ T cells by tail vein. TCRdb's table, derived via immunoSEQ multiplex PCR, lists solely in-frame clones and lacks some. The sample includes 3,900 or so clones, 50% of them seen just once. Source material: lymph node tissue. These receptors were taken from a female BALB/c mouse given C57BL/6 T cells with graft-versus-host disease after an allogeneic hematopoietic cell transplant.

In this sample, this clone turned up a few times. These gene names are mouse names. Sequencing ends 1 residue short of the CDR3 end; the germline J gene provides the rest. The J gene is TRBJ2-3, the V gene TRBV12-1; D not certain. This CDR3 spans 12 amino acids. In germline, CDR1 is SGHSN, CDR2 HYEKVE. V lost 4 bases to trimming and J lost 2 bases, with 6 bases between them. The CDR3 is CASSLNAETLYF. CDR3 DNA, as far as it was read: TGTGCCAGCTCCCTCAATGCAGAAACGCTGTAT.

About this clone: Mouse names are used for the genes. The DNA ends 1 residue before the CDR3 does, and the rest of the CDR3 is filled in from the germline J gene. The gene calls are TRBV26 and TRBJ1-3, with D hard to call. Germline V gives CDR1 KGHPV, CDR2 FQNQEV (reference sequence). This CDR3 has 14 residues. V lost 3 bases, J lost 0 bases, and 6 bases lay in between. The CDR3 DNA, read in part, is TGTGCCAGCAGTCTCCCCAGTTCTGGAAATACGCTCTAT. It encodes CASSLPSSGNTLY. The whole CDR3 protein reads CASSLPSSGNTLYF.

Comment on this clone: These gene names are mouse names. CDR3 amino acids: CASNQGNQDTQYF. Incomplete CDR3 DNA: TGTGCCAGCAATCAGGGGAACCAAGACACCCAGTAC. The chain couples TRBV26 to TRBJ2-5; a possible D gene is TRBD1 (6 bases). The read terminates 1 residue ahead of where the CDR3 ends, so the germline J gene completes it. The CDR3 has 13 amino acids. CDR1 and CDR2 (germline): KGHPV, FQNQEV (reference sequence). Deletions cut 7 bases from V and 0 bases from J, with 8 bases between.

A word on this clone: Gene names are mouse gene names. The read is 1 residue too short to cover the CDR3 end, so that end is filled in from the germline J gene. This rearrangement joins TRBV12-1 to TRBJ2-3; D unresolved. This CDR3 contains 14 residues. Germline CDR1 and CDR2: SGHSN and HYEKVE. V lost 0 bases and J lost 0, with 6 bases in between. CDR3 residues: CASSLTSSAETLYF. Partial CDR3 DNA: TGTGCCAGCTCTCTCACATCTAGTGCAGAAACGCTGTAT.

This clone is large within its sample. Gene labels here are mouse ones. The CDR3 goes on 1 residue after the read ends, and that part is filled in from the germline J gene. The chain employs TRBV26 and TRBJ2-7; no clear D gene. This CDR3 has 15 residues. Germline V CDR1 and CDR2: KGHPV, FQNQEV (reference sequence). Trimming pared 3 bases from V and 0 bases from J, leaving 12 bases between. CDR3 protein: CASSLPARSSYEQYF. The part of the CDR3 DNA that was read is TGTGCCAGCAGTCTCCCCGCCAGAAGCTCCTATGAACAGTAC.

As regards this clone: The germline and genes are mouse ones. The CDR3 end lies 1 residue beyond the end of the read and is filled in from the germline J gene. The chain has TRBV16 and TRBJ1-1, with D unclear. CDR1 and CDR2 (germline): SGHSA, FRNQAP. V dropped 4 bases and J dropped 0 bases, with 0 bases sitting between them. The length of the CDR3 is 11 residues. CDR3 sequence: CASSSNTEVFF. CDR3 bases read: TGTGCAAGCAGCTCAAACACAGAAGTCTTC.

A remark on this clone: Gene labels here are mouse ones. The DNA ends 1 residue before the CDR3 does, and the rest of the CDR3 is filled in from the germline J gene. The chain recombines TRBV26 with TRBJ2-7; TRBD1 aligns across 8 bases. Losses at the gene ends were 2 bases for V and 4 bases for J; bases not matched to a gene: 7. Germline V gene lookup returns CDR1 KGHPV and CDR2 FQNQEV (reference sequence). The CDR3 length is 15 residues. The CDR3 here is CASSLAGTGLYEQYF. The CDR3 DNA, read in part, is TGTGCCAGCAGTCTGGCCGGGACAGGCTTGTATGAACAGTAC.

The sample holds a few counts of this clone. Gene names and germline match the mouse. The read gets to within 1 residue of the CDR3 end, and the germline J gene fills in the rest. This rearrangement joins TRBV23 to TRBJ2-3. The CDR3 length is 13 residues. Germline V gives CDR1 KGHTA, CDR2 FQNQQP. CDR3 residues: CSSSQNSAETLYF. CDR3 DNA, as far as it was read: TGCTCCAGCAGTCAAAACAGTGCAGAAACGCTGTAT.

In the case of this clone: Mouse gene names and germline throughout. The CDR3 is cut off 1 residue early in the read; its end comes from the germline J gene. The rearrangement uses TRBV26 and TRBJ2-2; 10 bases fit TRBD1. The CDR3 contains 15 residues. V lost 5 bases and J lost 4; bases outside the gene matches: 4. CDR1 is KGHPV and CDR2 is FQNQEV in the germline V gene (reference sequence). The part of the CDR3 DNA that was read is TGTGCCAGCAGTAGGGACAGGGGAGGCACCGGGCAGCTCTAC. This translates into CASSRDRGGTGQLY. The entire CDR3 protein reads CASSRDRGGTGQLYF.